This T cell receptor (beta chain) derives from a study of shared clonotypes between healthy human individuals. As defined, naive CD8 cells were CD45RO-negative and positively selected for CCR7, with terminally differentiated effector memory CD45RA+ cells excluded. The CDR3 runs to 15 residues. The trim removed 0 bases at V and 3 bases at J, leaving 3 bases unmatched. Per germline, CDR1 SGHDT and CDR2 YYEEEE. Genomic DNA from each subset was divided evenly over several immunoSEQ plates. Clones were sequenced by immunoSEQ multiplex PCR, and TCRdb holds only the in-frame ones, with some missing. Here the sample spans under 600,000 clones, about 98% being singletons.

The receptor comes from a man aged 30 to 39 in good health. The J gene is TRBJ2-7, the V gene TRBV5-6, with 10 bases fitting TRBD1. The sequenced sample was naive CD8+ T cells sorted from blood. This chain's CDR3 is CASSLAGTGDYEQYF. The CDR3 DNA reads as TGTGCCAGCAGCTTGGCCGGGACAGGGGACTACGAGCAGTACTTC.